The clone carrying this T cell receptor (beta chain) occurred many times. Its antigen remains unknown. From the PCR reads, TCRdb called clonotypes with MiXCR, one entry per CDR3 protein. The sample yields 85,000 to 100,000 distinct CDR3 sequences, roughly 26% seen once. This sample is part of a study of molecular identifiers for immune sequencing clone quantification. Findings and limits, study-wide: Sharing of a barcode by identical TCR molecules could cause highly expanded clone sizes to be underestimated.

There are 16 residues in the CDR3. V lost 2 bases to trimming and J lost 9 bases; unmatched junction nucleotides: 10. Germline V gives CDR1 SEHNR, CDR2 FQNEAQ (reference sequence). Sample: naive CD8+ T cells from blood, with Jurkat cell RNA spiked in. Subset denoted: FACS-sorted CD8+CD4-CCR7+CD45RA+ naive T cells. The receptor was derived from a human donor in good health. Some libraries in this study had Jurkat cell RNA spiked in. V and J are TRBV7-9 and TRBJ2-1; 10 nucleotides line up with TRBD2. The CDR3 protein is CASSLSLAGEYGEQFF. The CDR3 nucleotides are TGTGCCAGCAGCTTATCCCTAGCGGGAGAATATGGTGAGCAGTTCTTC.